This T cell receptor beta chain is from a study of T-cell reconstitution after alpha-beta-depleted transplantation in children. Worth noting for this clonotype: As yet, its antigen is unknown.

Unique molecular identifiers were built into the TCRbeta library. One entry per CDR3 protein results from TCRdb running MiXCR on the PCR reads. The sample lists around 300,000 distinct CDR3 sequences, roughly 25% seen once, with approximately 11% in the top ten. Study findings and constraints: There were some patients whose high TCRbeta diversity at day 60 came from surviving recipient T cells and thymic progenitors.

From germline, CDR1 is PRHDT and CDR2 FYEKMQ (reference sequence). The CDR3 loop spans 14 amino acids. V was cut by 3 bases and J by 1 base, with 9 bases left in between. The sample in question was PBMCs, mostly from graft donor cells, obtained 180 days after TCRalphabeta/CD19-depleted stem cell transplant. This chain links TRBV13 with TRBJ1-1; no firm D call. The origin of this receptor is a male patient aged 10 to 17 who had a stem cell transplant for acute lymphoblastic leukemia, so the T cells may come from the graft donor. The DNA for the CDR3 is TGTGCCAGCAGCTTCTGGGAGGGGAACACTGAAGCTTTCTTT. It translates to CASSFWEGNTEAFF.